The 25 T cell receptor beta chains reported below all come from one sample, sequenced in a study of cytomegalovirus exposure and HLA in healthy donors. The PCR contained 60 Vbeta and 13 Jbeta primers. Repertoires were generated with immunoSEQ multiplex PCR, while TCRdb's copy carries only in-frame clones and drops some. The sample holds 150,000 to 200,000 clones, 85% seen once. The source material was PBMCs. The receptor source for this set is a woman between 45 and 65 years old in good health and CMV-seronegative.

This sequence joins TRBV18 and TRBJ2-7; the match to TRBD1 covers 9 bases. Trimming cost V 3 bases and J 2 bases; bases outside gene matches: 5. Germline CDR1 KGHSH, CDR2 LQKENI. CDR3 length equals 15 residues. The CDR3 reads CASSPRGTGTYEQYF. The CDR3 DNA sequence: TGTGCCAGCTCACCCCGCGGGACAGGGACCTACGAGCAGTACTTC.

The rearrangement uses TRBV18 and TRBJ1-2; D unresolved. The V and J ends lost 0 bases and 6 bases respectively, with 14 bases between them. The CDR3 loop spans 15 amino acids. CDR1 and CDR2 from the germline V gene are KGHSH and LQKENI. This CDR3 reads CASSPPVSTEDGYTF. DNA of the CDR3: TGTGCCAGCTCACCACCGGTTTCCACAGAAGATGGCTACACCTTC.

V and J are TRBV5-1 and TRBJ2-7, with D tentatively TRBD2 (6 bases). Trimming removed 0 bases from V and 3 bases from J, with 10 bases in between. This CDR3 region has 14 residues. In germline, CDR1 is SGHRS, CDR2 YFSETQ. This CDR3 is CASSLGGDRYEQYF. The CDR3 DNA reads TGCGCCAGCAGCTTGGGGGGGGACCGCTACGAGCAGTACTTC.

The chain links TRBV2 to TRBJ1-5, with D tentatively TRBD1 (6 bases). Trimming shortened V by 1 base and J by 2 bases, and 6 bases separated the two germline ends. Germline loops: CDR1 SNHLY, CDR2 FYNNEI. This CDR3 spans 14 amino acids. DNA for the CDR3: TGTGCCAGCAGTGAAGGGGGGCGCAATCAGCCCCAGCATTTT. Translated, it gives CASSEGGRNQPQHF.

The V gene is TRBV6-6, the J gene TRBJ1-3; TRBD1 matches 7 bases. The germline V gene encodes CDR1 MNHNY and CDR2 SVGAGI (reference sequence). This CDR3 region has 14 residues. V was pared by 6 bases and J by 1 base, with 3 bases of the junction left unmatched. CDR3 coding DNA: TGTGCCAGCAGCTCGACAGGGTCTGGAAACACCATATATTTT. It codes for CASSSTGSGNTIYF.

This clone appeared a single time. Written as DNA, the CDR3 is TGCGCCAGCAGCCAAGAAGGAGGGGACTACGAGCAGTACTTC. It yields the protein CASSQEGGDYEQYF. This chain connects TRBV4-1 to TRBJ2-7; tentatively, D is TRBD2 (6 bases). V lost 0 bases and J lost 3, with 9 bases in between. The CDR3 is 14 residues long. The V gene's germline CDR1 is MGHRA and CDR2 YSYEKL.

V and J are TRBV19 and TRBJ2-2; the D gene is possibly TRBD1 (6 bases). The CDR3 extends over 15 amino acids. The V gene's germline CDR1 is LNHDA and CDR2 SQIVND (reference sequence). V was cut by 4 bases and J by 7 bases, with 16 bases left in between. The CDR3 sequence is CASSRGQVRVGELFF. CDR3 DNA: TGTGCCAGTAGTAGGGGGCAGGTGAGGGTCGGGGAGCTGTTTTTT. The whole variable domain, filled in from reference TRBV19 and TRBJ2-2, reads DGGITQSPKYLFRKEGQNVTLSCEQNLNHDAMYWYRQDPGQGLRLIYYSQIVNDFQKGDIAEGYSVSREKKESFPLTVTSAQKNPTAFYLCASSRGQVRVGELFFGEGSRLTVL.

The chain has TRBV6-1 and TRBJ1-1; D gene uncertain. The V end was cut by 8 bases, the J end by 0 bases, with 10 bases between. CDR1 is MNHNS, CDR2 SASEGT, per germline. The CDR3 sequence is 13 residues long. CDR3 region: CASSREVNTEAFF. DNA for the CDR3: TGTGCCAGCTCGAGGGAGGTGAACACTGAAGCTTTCTTT.

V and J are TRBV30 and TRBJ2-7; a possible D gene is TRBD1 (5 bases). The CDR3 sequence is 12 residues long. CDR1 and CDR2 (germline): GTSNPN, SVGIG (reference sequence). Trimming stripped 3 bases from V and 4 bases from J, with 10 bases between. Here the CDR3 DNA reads TGTGCCTGGAGCAGGGTCTTTTACGAGCAGTACTTC. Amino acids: CAWSRVFYEQYF.

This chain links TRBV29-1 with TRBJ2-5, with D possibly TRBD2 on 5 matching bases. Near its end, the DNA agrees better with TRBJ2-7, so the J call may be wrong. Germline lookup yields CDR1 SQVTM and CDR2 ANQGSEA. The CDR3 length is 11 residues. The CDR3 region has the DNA TGCAGCGTCCGGTGGACTTACGAGCAGTACTTC. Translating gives CSVRWTYEQYF.

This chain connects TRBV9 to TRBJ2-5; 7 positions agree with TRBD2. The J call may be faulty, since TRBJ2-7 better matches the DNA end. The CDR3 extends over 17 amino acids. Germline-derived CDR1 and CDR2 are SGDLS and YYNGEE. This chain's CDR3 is CASSVEPSGSGGYEQYF. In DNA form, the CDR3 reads TGTGCCAGCAGCGTGGAGCCTAGCGGAAGTGGGGGCTACGAGCAGTACTTC.

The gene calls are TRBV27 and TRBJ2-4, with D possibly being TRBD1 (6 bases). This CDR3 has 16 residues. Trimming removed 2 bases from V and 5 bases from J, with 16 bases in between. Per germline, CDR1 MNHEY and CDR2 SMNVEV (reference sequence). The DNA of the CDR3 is TGTGCCAGCAGTTTACTTCCAGGGCAGGGGCAAAACATTCAGTACTTC. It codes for CASSLLPGQGQNIQYF.

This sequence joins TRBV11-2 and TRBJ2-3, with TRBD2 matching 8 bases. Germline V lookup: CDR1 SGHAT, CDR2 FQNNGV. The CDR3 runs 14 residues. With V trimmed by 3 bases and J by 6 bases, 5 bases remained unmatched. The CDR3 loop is CASSFLSGSDTQYF. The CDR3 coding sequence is TGTGCCAGCAGCTTTTTAAGCGGGAGCGATACGCAGTATTTT.

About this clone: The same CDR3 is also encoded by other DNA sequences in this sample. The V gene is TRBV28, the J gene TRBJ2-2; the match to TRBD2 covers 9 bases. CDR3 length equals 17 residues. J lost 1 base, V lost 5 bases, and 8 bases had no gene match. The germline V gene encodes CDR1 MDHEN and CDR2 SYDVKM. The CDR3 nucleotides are TGTGCCAGCAGTGGAAATGGACTAGCGAAGAACACCGGGGAGCTGTTTTTT. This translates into CASSGNGLAKNTGELFF.

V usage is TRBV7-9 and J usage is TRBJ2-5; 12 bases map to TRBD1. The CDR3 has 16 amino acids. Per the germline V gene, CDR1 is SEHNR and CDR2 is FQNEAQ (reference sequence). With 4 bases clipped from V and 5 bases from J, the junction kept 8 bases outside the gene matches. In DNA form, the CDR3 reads TGTGCCAGCAGCTCTCCGGGACAGGGGGCCCTGGAGACCCAGTACTTC. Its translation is CASSSPGQGALETQYF.

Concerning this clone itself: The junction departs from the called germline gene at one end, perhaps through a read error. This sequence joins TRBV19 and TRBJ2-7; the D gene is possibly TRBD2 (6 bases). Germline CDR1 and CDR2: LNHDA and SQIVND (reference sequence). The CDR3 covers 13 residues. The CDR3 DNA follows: TGTGCCAGTAGTCCGGGAGCCCCATGGGCCAGCCACTTC. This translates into CASSPGAPWASHF. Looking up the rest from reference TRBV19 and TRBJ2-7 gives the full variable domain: DGGITQSPKYLFRKEGQNVTLSCEQNLNHDAMYWYRQDPGQGLRLIYYSQIVNDFQKGDIAEGYSVSREKKESFPLTVTSAQKNPTAFYLCASSPGAPWASHFGPGTRLTVT.

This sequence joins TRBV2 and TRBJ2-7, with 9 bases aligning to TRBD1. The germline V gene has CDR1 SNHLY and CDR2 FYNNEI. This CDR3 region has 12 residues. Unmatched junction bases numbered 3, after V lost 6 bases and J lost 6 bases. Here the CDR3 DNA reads TGTGCCAGCAGGGAGACAGGGGGCGAGCAGTACTTC. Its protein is CASRETGGEQYF. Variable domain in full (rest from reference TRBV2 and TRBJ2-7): EPEVTQTPSHQVTQMGQEVILRCVPISNHLYFYWYRQILGQKVEFLVSFYNNEISEKSEIFDDQFSVERPDGSNFTLKIRSTKLEDSAMYFCASRETGGEQYFGPGTRLTVT.

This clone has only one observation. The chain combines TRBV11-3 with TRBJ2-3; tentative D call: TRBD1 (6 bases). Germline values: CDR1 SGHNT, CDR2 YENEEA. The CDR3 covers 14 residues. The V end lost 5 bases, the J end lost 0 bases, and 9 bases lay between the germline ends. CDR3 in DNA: TGTGCCAGCAGCCCGGGACACAGCACAGATACGCAGTATTTT. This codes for CASSPGHSTDTQYF.

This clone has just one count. The CDR3 nucleotides read TGTGCCAGCTCACCGACAGGGGCTAACTATGGCTACACCTTC. This gives the protein CASSPTGANYGYTF. The V gene is TRBV18, the J gene TRBJ1-2; 8 nucleotides agree with TRBD1. V lost 3 bases to trimming and J lost 0 bases; unmatched junction nucleotides: 0. Looked up from germline, CDR1 is KGHSH and CDR2 is LQKENI. This CDR3 has 14 amino acids. The variable domain in full, completed from reference TRBV18 and TRBJ1-2, reads NAGVMQNPRHLVRRRGQEARLRCSPMKGHSHVYWYRQLPEEGLKFMVYLQKENIIDESGMPKERFSAEFPKEGPSILRIQQVVRGDSAAYFCASSPTGANYGYTFGSGTRLTVV.

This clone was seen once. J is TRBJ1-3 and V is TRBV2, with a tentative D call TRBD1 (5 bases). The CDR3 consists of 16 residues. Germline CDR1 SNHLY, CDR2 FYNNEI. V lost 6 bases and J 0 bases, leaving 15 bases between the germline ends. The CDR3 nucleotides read TGTGCCAGCAGGCCCAGGGCAGGCGACTCTGGAAACACCATATATTTT. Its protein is CASRPRAGDSGNTIYF.

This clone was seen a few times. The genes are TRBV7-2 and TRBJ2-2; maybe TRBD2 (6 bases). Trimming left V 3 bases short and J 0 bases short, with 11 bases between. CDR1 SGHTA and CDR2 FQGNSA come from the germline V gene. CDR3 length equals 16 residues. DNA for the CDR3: TGTGCCAGCAGCTTGTTCGGCGGGACGAACACCGGGGAGCTGTTTTTT. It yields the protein CASSLFGGTNTGELFF.

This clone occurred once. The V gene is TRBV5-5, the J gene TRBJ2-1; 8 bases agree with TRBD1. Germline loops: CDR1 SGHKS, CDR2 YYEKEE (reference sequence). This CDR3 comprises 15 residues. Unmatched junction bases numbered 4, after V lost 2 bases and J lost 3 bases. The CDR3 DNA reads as TGTGCCAGCAGCTTTGGACAGGGAGGCTACAATGAGCAGTTCTTC. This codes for CASSFGQGGYNEQFF.

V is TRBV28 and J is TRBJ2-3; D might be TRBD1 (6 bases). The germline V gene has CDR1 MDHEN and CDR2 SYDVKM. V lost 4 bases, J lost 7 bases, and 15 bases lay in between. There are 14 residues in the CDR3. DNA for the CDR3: TGTGCCAGCAGTTCGGGGACACCTCGGTATACGCAGTATTTT. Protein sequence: CASSSGTPRYTQYF. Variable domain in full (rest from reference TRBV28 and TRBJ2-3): DVKVTQSSRYLVKRTGEKVFLECVQDMDHENMFWYRQDPGLGLRLIYFSYDVKMKEKGDIPEGYSVSREKKERFSLILESASTNQTSMYLCASSSGTPRYTQYFGPGTRLTVL.

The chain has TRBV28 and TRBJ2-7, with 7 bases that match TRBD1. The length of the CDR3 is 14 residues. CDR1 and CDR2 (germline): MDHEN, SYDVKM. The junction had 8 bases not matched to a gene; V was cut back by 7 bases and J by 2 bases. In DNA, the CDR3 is TGTGCCAGCACCCCAGGGGGTTCAACCTACGAGCAGTACTTC. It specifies CASTPGGSTYEQYF.

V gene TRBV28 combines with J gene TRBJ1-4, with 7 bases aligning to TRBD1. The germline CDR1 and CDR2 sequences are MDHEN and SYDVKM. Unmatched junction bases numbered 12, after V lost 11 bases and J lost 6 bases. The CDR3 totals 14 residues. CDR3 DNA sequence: TGTGCCTCACAGCAGGGGGGCGGGGATGAAAAACTGTTTTTT. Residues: CASQQGGGDEKLFF. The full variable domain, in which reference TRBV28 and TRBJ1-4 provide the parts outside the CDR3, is DVKVTQSSRYLVKRTGEKVFLECVQDMDHENMFWYRQDPGLGLRLIYFSYDVKMKEKGDIPEGYSVSREKKERFSLILESASTNQTSMYLCASQQGGGDEKLFFGSGTQLSVL.